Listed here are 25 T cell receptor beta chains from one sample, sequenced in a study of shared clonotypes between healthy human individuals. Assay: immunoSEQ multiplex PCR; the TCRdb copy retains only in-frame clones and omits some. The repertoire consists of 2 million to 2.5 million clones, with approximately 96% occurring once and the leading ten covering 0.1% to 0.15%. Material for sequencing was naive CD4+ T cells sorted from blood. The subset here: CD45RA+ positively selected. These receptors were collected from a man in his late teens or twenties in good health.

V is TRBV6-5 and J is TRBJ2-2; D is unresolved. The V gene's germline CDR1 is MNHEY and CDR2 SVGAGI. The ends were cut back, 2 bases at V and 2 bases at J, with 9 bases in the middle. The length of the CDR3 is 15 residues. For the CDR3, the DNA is TGTGCCAGCAGTTACGGTTCAGGAAACACCGGGGAGCTGTTTTTT. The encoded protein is CASSYGSGNTGELFF.

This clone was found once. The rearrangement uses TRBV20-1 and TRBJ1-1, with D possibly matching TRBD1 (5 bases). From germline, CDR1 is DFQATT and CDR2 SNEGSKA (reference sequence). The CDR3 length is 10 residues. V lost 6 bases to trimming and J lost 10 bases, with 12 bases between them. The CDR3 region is CSASTTVAFF. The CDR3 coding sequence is TGCAGTGCCTCCACGACAGTAGCTTTCTTT.

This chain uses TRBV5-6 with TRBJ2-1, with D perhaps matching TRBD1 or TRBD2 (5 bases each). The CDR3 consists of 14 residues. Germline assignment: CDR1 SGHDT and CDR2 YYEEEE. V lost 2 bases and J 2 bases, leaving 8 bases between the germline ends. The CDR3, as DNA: TGTGCCAGCAGCTTTCTGGGGGCCTACAATGAGCAGTTCTTC. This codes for CASSFLGAYNEQFF.

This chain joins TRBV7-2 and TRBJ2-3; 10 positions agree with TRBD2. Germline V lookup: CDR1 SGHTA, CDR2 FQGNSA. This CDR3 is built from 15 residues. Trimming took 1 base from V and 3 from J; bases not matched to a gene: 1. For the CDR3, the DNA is TGTGCCAGCAGCTTAGAACTAGCGGGGACAGATACGCAGTATTTT. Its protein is CASSLELAGTDTQYF.

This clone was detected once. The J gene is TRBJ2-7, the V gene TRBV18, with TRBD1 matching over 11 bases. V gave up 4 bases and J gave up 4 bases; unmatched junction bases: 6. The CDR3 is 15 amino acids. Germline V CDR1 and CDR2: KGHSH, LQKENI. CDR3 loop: CASSQGTGGTYEQYF. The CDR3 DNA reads TGTGCCAGCTCACAAGGGACAGGGGGAACTTACGAGCAGTACTTC.

The CDR3 region has the DNA TGTGCCAGCAGTTTCTTAAGTGGAATTGGGGAGCTGTTTTTT. Translation: CASSFLSGIGELFF. This sequence joins TRBV28 and TRBJ2-2, with D hard to call. The CDR3 runs 14 residues. Trimming pared 3 bases from V and 8 bases from J, leaving 13 bases between. Looked up from germline, CDR1 is MDHEN and CDR2 is SYDVKM.

The CDR3 sequence: CAISGEDRLYEQYF. The CDR3, as DNA: TGTGCCATCAGCGGGGAGGACAGGCTCTACGAGCAGTACTTC. The chain carries TRBV10-3 and TRBJ2-7, with D possibly TRBD1 on 7 matching bases. Germline CDR1 ENHRY, CDR2 SYGVKD. V was shortened by 6 bases and J by 3 bases, with 15 bases between the two germline ends. The CDR3 is 14 residues long.

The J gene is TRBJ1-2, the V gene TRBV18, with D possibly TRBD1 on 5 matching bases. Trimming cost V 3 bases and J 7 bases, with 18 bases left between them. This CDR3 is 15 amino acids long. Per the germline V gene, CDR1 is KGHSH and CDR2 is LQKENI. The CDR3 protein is CASSPTRSPGPGYTF. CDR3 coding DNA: TGTGCCAGCTCACCGACGAGGAGTCCGGGACCTGGCTACACCTTC.

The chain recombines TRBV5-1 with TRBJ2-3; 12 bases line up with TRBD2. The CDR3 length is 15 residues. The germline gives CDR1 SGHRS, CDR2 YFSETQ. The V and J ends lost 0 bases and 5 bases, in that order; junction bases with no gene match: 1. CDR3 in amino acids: CASSLGGLAGDTQYF. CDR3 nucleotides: TGCGCCAGCAGCTTGGGGGGACTAGCGGGAGATACGCAGTATTTT.

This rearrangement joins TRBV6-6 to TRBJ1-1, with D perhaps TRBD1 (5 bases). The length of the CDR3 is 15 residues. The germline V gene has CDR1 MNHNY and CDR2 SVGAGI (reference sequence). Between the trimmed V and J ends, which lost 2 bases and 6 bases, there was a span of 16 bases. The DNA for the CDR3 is TGTGCCAGCAGTTACCCCGGGGGGATGAGTGCTGAAGCTTTCTTT. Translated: CASSYPGGMSAEAFF.

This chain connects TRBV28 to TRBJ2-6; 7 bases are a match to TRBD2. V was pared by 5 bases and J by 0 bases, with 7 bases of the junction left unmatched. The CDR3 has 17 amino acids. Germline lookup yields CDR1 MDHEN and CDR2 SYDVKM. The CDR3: CASSPPPGGSGANVLTF. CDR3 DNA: TGTGCCAGCAGTCCCCCCCCGGGAGGCTCTGGGGCCAACGTCCTGACTTTC.

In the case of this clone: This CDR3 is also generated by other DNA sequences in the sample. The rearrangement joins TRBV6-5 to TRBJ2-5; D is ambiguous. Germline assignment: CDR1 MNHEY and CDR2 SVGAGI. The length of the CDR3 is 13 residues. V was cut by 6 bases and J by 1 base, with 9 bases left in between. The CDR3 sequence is CASSRRFQETQYF. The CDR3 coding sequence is TGTGCCAGCAGCAGGAGATTCCAAGAGACCCAGTACTTC.

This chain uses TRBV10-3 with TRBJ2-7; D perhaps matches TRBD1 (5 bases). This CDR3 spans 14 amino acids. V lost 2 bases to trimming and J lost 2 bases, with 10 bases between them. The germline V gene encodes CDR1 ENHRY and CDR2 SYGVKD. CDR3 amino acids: CAISELQGAYEQYF. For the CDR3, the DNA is TGTGCCATCAGTGAGCTGCAGGGCGCCTACGAGCAGTACTTC.

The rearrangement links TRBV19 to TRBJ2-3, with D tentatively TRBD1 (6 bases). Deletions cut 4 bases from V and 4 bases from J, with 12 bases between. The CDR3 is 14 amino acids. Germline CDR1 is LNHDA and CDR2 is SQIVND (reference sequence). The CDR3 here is CASSSNGQPDTQYF. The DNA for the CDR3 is TGTGCCAGTAGTAGTAACGGACAGCCAGATACGCAGTATTTT.

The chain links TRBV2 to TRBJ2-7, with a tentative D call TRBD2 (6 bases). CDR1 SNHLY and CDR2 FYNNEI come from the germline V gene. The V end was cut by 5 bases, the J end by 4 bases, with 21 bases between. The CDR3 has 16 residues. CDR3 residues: CASSSNSRGLLYEQYF. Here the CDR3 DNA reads TGTGCCAGCAGTTCCAACTCGCGGGGCCTCCTTTACGAGCAGTACTTC.

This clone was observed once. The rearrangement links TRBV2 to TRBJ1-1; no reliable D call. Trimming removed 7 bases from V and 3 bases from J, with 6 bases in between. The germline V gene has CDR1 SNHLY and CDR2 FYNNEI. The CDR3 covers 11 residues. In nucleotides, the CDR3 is TGTGCCAGCAAGGGTTACACTGAAGCTTTCTTT. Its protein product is CASKGYTEAFF.

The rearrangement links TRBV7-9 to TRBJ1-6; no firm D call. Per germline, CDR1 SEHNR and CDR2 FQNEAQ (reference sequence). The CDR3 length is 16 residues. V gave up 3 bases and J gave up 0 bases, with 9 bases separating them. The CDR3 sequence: CASSFWASSYNSPLHF. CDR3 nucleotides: TGTGCCAGCAGCTTTTGGGCCTCCTCCTATAATTCACCCCTCCACTTT.

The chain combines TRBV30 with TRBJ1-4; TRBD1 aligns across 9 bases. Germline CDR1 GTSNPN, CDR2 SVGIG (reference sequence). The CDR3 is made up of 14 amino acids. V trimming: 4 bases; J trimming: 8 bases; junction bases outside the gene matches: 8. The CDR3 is CAWTRQGVREKLFF. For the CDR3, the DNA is TGTGCCTGGACCCGACAGGGGGTCCGGGAAAAACTGTTTTTT.

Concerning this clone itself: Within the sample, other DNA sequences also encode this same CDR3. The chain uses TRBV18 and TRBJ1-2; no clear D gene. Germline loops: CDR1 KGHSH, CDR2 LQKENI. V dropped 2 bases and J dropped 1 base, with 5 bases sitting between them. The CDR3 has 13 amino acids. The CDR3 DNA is TGTGCCAGCTCACCAGGGATTAACTATGGCTACACCTTC. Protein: CASSPGINYGYTF.

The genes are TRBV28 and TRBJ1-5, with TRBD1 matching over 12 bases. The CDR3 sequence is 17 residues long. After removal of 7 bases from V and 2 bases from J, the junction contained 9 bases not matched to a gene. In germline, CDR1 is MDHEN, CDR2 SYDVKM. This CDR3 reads CASNPGQGAPGNQPQHF. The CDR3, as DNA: TGTGCCAGCAATCCGGGACAGGGGGCGCCGGGCAATCAGCCCCAGCATTTT.

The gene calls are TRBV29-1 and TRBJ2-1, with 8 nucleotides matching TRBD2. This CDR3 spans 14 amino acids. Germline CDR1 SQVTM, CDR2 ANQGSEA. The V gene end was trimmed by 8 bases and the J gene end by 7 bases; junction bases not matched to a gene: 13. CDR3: CSSLGTSFWNEQFF. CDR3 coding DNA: TGCAGCAGCCTCGGGACTAGTTTCTGGAATGAGCAGTTCTTC.

Here the CDR3 reads CATSRGGSPPYGYTF. In DNA, the CDR3 is TGTGCCACCAGCAGAGGGGGCAGCCCCCCCTATGGCTACACCTTC. The chain recombines TRBV15 with TRBJ1-2, with D tentatively TRBD1 (5 bases). Germline lookup yields CDR1 LNHNV and CDR2 YYDKDF (reference sequence). V lost 1 base to trimming and J lost 4 bases, with 13 bases between them. The CDR3 contains 15 residues.

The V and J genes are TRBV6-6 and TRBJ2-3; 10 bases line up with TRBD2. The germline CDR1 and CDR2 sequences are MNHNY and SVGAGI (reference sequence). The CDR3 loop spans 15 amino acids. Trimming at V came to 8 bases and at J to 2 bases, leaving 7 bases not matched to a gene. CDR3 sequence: CASASGRVATDTQYF. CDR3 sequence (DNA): TGTGCCAGCGCCAGCGGGAGGGTTGCCACAGATACGCAGTATTTT.

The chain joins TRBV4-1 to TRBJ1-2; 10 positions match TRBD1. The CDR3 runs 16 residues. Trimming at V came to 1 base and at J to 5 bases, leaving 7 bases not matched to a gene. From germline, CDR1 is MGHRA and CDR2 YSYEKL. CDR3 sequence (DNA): TGCGCCAGCAGCCAAGGTGCCGGACAGGGGGATTATGGCTACACCTTC. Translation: CASSQGAGQGDYGYTF.

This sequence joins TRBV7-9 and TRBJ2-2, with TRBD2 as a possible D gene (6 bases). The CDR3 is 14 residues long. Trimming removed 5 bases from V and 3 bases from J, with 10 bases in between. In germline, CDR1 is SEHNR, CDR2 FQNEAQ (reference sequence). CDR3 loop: CASSPGLYTGELFF. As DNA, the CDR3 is TGTGCCAGCAGCCCGGGACTCTACACCGGGGAGCTGTTTTTT. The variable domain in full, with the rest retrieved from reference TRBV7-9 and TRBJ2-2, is DTGVSQNPRHKITKRGQNVTFRCDPISEHNRLYWYRQTLGQGPEFLTYFQNEAQLEKSRLLSDRFSAERPKGSFSTLEIQRTEQGDSAMYLCASSPGLYTGELFFGEGSRLTVL.